The clone carrying this T cell receptor (beta chain) was seen many times. Antigen unknown. The data derive from a study of T cells in Graves' hyperthyroidism and ophthalmopathy. The source of the PBMCs was about 10 ml of fresh peripheral blood. The CDR3 extends over 15 amino acids. Germline CDR1 and CDR2: SGDLS and YYNGEE. V was pared by 0 bases and J by 0 bases, with 9 bases between. Study-wide points: Ophthalmopathy, which appeared later, was predicted by the model a median approximately 6.7 months before onset.

Amplification targeted TCR beta CDR3 regions from RNA transcripts. A set of HTBI primers served as the primers for a first-round RT-PCR of the TCR CDR3. TCRdb re-derived calls from the multiplex PCR reads in MiXCR, one entry per CDR3 protein. The sample carries over 700,000 distinct CDR3 sequences, around 39% recorded once. This clonotype was obtained from a man aged 18 to 30 with Graves' hyperthyroidism. The material sequenced was blood. The chain carries TRBV9 and TRBJ1-1, with D hard to call. The CDR3 DNA follows: TGTGCCAGCAGCGTAGCTCGGGAGATGAACACTGAAGCTTTCTTT. Its protein product is CASSVAREMNTEAFF.